What follows are 12 T cell receptor beta chains derived from one specimen sequenced in a study of T cell responses to AZD1222 COVID-19 vaccine. The table came from immunoSEQ multiplex PCR; TCRdb's copy has only in-frame clones and leaves some out. The sample consists of 75,000 to 90,000 clones, roughly nine tenths of them appearing once. The sequences come from peripheral blood, collected on day 0 of AZD1222 vaccination. The receptors were gathered from an adult in good health.

CDR3 coding DNA: TGTGCCATCAGGGGGACGGAACCTAGGGACTATGGCTACACCTTC. Protein sequence: CAIRGTEPRDYGYTF. V usage is TRBV10-3 and J usage is TRBJ1-2, with D possibly matching TRBD1 (5 bases). CDR1 and CDR2 (germline): ENHRY, SYGVKD. CDR3 size: 15 residues. With 6 bases removed from V and 3 bases from J, the gap between germline ends came to 17 bases.

This clone is termed medium-sized (0.01 to 0.1%). The genes are TRBV6-1 and TRBJ2-2; tentatively, D is TRBD2 (6 bases). Germline values: CDR1 MNHNS, CDR2 SASEGT. The V end lost 1 base, the J end lost 3 bases, and 6 bases lay between the germline ends. The CDR3 spans 14 residues. CDR3 nucleotide sequence: TGTGCCAGCAGTGAAGGACTAGACACCGGGGAGCTGTTTTTT. Encoded protein: CASSEGLDTGELFF.

V gene TRBV30 combines with J gene TRBJ1-5, with D unresolved. With 4 bases removed from V and 5 bases from J, the gap between germline ends came to 15 bases. Germline V gives CDR1 GTSNPN, CDR2 SVGIG (reference sequence). The length of the CDR3 is 14 residues. DNA of the CDR3: TGTGCCTGGACTCGGACTGGAACTGATCAGCCCCAGCATTTT. It codes for CAWTRTGTDQPQHF. Variable domain in full (rest from reference TRBV30 and TRBJ1-5): SQTIHQWPATLVQPVGSPLSLECTVEGTSNPNLYWYRQAAGRGLQLLFYSVGIGQISSEVPQNLSASRPQDRQFILSSKKLLLSDSGFYLCAWTRTGTDQPQHFGDGTRLSIL.

This rearrangement joins TRBV30 to TRBJ2-1; unclear D gene. Germline V gene lookup returns CDR1 GTSNPN and CDR2 SVGIG (reference sequence). V lost 2 bases, J lost 10 bases, and 9 bases lay in between. The CDR3 runs 11 residues. The CDR3 sequence: CAWSRASEQFF. The CDR3 DNA is TGTGCCTGGAGTAGGGCCTCAGAGCAGTTCTTC.

The chain links TRBV2 to TRBJ2-5, with 7 bases that match TRBD2. The CDR3 loop spans 15 amino acids. The V gene's germline CDR1 is SNHLY and CDR2 FYNNEI. The ends lost 0 bases at V and 4 bases at J; junction bases unmatched: 5. DNA for the CDR3: TGTGCCAGCAGTGAAGCGGTTGGCGGGGGAGAGACCCAGTACTTC. Its protein product is CASSEAVGGGETQYF.

This clone occurred once. Other DNA sequences in this sample translate to the same CDR3. The gene calls are TRBV5-1 and TRBJ1-1, with D unresolved. Trimming stripped 2 bases from V and 1 base from J, with 6 bases between. Germline values: CDR1 SGHRS, CDR2 YFSETQ. The CDR3 runs 13 residues. CDR3 DNA: TGCGCCAGCAGCTTTACTGGGAACACTGAAGCTTTCTTT. It translates to CASSFTGNTEAFF.

The V gene is TRBV10-3, the J gene TRBJ1-2; D unresolved. The CDR3 loop spans 11 amino acids. Germline CDR1 reads ENHRY; CDR2 reads SYGVKD. Trimming left V 8 bases short and J 4 bases short, with 8 bases between. In nucleotides, the CDR3 is TGTGCCATCGGTAACTCCTATGGCTACACCTTC. As protein: CAIGNSYGYTF.

V gene TRBV7-3 combines with J gene TRBJ2-1, with TRBD2 matching 9 bases. The CDR3 spans 15 residues. Losses at the gene ends were 5 bases for V and 6 bases for J; bases not matched to a gene: 8. The germline CDR1 and CDR2 sequences are SGHTA and FQGTGA. The CDR3 here is CASSPRGGVGNEQFF. The CDR3 DNA reads TGTGCCAGCAGCCCACGCGGGGGGGTGGGCAATGAGCAGTTCTTC. Together with reference TRBV7-3 and TRBJ2-1, the CDR3 gives the full variable domain: GAGVSQTPSNKVTEKGKYVELRCDPISGHTALYWYRQSLGQGPEFLIYFQGTGAADDSGLPNDRFFAVRPEGSVSTLKIQRTERGDSAVYLCASSPRGGVGNEQFFGPGTRLTVL.

The chain carries TRBV11-3 and TRBJ2-1; D assignment may be TRBD1 or TRBD2 (5 bases each). Trimming removed 2 bases from V and 0 bases from J, with 8 bases in between. Germline values: CDR1 SGHNT, CDR2 YENEEA. This CDR3 has 15 residues. CDR3 coding DNA: TGTGCCAGCAGCTTACTGGGGGACTCCTACAATGAGCAGTTCTTC. Its protein product is CASSLLGDSYNEQFF.

This chain uses TRBV6-5 with TRBJ1-2; maybe TRBD1 (6 bases). This CDR3 is built from 14 residues. The V gene lost 2 bases and the J gene lost 4 bases, with 11 bases spanning the gap. The germline V gene has CDR1 MNHEY and CDR2 SVGAGI. The CDR3 here is CASSYVDSPYGYTF. In nucleotides, the CDR3 is TGTGCCAGCAGTTACGTGGACAGCCCCTATGGCTACACCTTC.

V and J are TRBV9 and TRBJ2-7; D call uncertain. The germline CDR1 and CDR2 sequences are SGDLS and YYNGEE. Trimming cost V 0 bases and J 4 bases, with 14 bases left between them. The CDR3 is 15 amino acids. CDR3 bases: TGTGCCAGCAGCGTAGAATTGGACGGTCTGTACGAGCAGTACTTC. Translated, it gives CASSVELDGLYEQYF. The full variable domain, completed using reference TRBV9 and TRBJ2-7, is DSGVTQTPKHLITATGQRVTLRCSPRSGDLSVYWYQQSLDQGLQFLIQYYNGEERAKGNILERFSAQQFPDLHSELNLSSLELGDSALYFCASSVELDGLYEQYFGPGTRLTVT.

The chain carries TRBV30 and TRBJ2-7; 9 bases fit TRBD2. Trimming took 3 bases from V and 4 from J; bases not matched to a gene: 7. In germline, CDR1 is GTSNPN, CDR2 SVGIG (reference sequence). CDR3 size: 14 residues. CDR3 region: CAWSWGAGGYEQYF. As DNA, the CDR3 is TGTGCCTGGAGCTGGGGAGCGGGGGGTTACGAGCAGTACTTC.